This TCR beta chain was captured by sequencing in a study of CD8 T cells in ankylosing spondylitis. General study findings and limits: Clones linked to disease, bearing a CD8+ phenotype, were relatively rare in peripheral blood. As reported, disease-linked clones showed significant enrichment in matched ankylosing spondylitis synovial fluid. Characteristic of ankylosing spondylitis blood, it appeared, was a TCR beta motif comprising eight highly homologous variants.

Regarding this clonotype: What it binds is not known.

The V gene lost 5 bases and the J gene lost 3 bases, with 11 bases spanning the gap. This CDR3 comprises 14 residues. CDR1 and CDR2 from the germline V gene are MNHEY and SMNVEV (reference sequence). Using quantitative 5'-RACE with molecular barcodes, the authors made TCR beta libraries. TCRdb processed the 5' RACE reads anew with MiXCR; each CDR3 protein has one entry. Of 190,000 or so distinct CDR3 sequences in the sample, around 13% were seen once. Sequencing was done on a sample of blood, either unsorted or a sorted T cell fraction (not recorded which). V gene TRBV27 combines with J gene TRBJ1-5; D gene uncertain. This TCR derives from a male donor with ankylosing spondylitis or in good health (not recorded which). The CDR3 DNA is TGTGCCAGCAGTCCGTGGACGAACAATCAGCCCCAGCATTTT. Encoded protein: CASSPWTNNQPQHF.